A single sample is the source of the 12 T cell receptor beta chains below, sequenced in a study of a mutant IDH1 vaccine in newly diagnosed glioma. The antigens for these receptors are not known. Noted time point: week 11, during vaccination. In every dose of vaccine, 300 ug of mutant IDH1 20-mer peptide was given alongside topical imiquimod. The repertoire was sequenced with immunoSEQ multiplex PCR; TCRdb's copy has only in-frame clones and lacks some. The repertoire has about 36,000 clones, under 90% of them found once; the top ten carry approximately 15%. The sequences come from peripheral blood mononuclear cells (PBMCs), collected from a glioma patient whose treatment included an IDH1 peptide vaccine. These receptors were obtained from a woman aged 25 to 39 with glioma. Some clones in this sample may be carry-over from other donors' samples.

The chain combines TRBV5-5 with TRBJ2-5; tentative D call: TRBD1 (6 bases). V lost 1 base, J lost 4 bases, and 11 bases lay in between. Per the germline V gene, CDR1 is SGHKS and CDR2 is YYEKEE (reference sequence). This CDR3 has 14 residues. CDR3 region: CASSLNWGRETQYF. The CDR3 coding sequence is TGTGCCAGCAGCTTGAACTGGGGGCGAGAGACCCAGTACTTC. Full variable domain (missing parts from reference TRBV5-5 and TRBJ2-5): DAGVTQSPTHLIKTRGQQVTLRCSPISGHKSVSWYQQVLGQGPQFIFQYYEKEERGRGNFPDRFSARQFPNYSSELNVNALLLGDSALYLCASSLNWGRETQYFGPGTRLLVL.

CDR3 nucleotides: TGTGCCAGCAGTCTCCAGGTTCCCTCCAAGCAGTACTTC. This sequence encodes CASSLQVPSKQYF. The rearrangement links TRBV5-4 to TRBJ2-7; no reliable D call. This CDR3 comprises 13 residues. Per the germline V gene, CDR1 is SGHNT and CDR2 is YYREEE (reference sequence). Trimming removed 5 bases at V and 8 bases at J, with 17 bases between.

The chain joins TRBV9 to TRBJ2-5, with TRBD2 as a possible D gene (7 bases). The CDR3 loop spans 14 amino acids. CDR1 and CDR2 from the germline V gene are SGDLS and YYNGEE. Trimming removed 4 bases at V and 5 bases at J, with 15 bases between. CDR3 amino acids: CASSPRGGWETQYF. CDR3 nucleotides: TGTGCCAGCAGCCCTAGGGGGGGGTGGGAGACCCAGTACTTC.

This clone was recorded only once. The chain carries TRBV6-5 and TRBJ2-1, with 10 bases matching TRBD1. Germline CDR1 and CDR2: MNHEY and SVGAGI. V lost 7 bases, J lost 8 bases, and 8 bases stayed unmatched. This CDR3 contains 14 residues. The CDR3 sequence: CASTRGTGAHEQFF. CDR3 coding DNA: TGTGCCAGCACCCGCGGGACAGGGGCCCATGAGCAGTTCTTC.

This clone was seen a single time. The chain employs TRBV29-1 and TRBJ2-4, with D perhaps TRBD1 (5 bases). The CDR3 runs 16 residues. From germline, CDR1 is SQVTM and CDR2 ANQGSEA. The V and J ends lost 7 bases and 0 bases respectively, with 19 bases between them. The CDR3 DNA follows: TGCAGCGCGCGATTTTGGACACCAAAAGCCAAAAACATTCAGTACTTC. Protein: CSARFWTPKAKNIQYF.

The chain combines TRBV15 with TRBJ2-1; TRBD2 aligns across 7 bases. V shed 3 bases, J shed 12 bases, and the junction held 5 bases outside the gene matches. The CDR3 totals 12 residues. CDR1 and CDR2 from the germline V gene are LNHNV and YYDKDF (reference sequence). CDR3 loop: CATSSAGTTQFF. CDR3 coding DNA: TGTGCCACCAGCAGCGCCGGGACTACGCAGTTCTTC.

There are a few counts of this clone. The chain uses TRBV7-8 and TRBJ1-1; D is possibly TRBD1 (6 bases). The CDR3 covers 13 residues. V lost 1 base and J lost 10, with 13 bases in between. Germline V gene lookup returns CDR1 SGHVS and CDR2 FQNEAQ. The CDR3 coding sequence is TGTGCCAGCAGCTTAGGGTCCGGCAGGGGAGCTTTCTTT. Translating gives CASSLGSGRGAFF.

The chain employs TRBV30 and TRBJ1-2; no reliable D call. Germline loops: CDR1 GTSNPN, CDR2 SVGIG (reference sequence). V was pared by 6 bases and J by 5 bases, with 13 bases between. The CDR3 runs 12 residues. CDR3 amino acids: CACEPEGYGYTF. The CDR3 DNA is TGTGCCTGTGAGCCCGAGGGATATGGCTACACCTTC.

This CDR3 reads CAWRLEGEQYF. The DNA for the CDR3 is TGTGCCTGGAGGTTAGAGGGGGAGCAGTACTTC. The J gene is TRBJ2-7, the V gene TRBV30; D possibly uses TRBD1 or TRBD2 (5 bases each). Trimming cost V 3 bases and J 7 bases, with 10 bases left between them. This CDR3 region has 11 residues. CDR1 GTSNPN and CDR2 SVGIG come from the germline V gene (reference sequence).

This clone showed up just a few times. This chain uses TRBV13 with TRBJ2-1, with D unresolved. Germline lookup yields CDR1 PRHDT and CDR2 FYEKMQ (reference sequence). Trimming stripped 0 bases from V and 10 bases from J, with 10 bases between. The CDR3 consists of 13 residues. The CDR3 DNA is TGTGCCAGCAGCTTAGGGGCAGCTCAGGAGCAGTTCTTC. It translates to CASSLGAAQEQFF.

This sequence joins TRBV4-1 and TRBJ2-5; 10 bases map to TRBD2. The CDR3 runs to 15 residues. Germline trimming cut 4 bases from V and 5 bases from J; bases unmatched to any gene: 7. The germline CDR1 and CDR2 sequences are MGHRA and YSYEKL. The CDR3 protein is CASSPPGTSEETQYF. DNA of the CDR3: TGCGCCAGCAGCCCGCCCGGGACTAGCGAGGAGACCCAGTACTTC.

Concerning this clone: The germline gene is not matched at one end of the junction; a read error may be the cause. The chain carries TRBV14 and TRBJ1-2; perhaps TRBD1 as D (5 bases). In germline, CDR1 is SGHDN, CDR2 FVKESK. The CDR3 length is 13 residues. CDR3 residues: CASSRDGPYVYTF. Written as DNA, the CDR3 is TGTGCCAGCAGCCGGGACGGGCCCTATGTCTACACCTTC.